This T cell receptor (beta chain) was identified in a study of shared clonotypes between healthy human individuals. The V gene's germline CDR1 is MDHEN and CDR2 SYDVKM. Germline trimming cut 5 bases from V and 2 bases from J; bases unmatched to any gene: 3. This CDR3 spans 14 amino acids. Authors' analysis steps: Filtering differed, since immunoSEQ gave only junction sequences and no quality scores. Assay used: immunoSEQ multiplex PCR; TCRdb lists only in-frame clones, some missing. That table is the source of V, J and clone size, and D and trimming were worked out from the DNA. This table holds about 2 million clones, about 95% found once. Naivety among CD8 cells was defined by CD45RO negativity and positive CCR7 selection, thereby excluding terminally differentiated effector memory CD45RA+ cells.

The receptor was derived from a man aged 18-30 years in good health. The V gene is TRBV28, the J gene TRBJ2-3; 8 nucleotides line up with TRBD1. The sequenced sample consisted of naive CD8+ T cells sorted from blood. The CDR3 loop is CASSATGDTDTQYF. The CDR3 nucleotides are TGTGCCAGCAGTGCGACAGGGGACACAGATACGCAGTATTTT. The whole variable domain, filled in from reference TRBV28 and TRBJ2-3, reads DVKVTQSSRYLVKRTGEKVFLECVQDMDHENMFWYRQDPGLGLRLIYFSYDVKMKEKGDIPEGYSVSREKKERFSLILESASTNQTSMYLCASSATGDTDTQYFGPGTRLTVL.